Listed below are T cell receptor beta chains from one sample, sequenced in a study of blood T cell repertoires in COVID-19. Sequenced by immunoSEQ multiplex PCR; TCRdb stores in-frame clones only, minus some. The sample contains about 100,000 clones, approximately 86% of which appear only once. The sample taken for sequencing was peripheral blood. These receptors were collected from a man at least 80 years old with active or convalescent COVID-19. The CDR3 runs from the conserved cysteine through the conserved F or W. The D gene is left open where the match is weak. Clone sizes are given selectively: once, few, many, or a class where the clone is expanded.

clone size,J gene,D gene,V gene,CDR3 DNA,CDR3 protein
-,TRBJ2-6,TRBD1,TRBV14,TGTGCCAGCAGCCAGAGACCGCGACAGGGGGCGGGTGGGGCCAACGTCCTGACTTTC,CASSQRPRQGAGGANVLTF
-,TRBJ1-4,-,TRBV6-5,TGTGCCAGCAGTAGGGGTTCTACTAATGAAAAACTGTTTTTT,CASSRGSTNEKLFF
-,TRBJ2-1,TRBD2,TRBV5-6,TGTGCCAGCAGTTACCCGGGACTAGGGGGGCATGAGCAGTTCTTC,CASSYPGLGGHEQFF
once,TRBJ2-1,TRBD2,TRBV19,TGTGCCAGTAGTCCTAGCGGGGCTTCCTACAATGAGCAGTTCTTC,CASSPSGASYNEQFF
-,TRBJ2-1,TRBD2,TRBV10-3,TGTGCCACCTTTGGTTGGGCTAGCGGGAGGAATGAGCAGTTCTTC,CATFGWASGRNEQFF
-,TRBJ2-3,-,TRBV7-2,TGTGCCAGCAGCCCACGCGGGCCTACAGATACGCAGTATTTT,CASSPRGPTDTQYF
-,TRBJ2-5,-,TRBV7-9,TGTGCCAGCACCCAATACAGCGACTACCAGTACTTC,CASTQYSDYQYF
few,TRBJ2-1,-,TRBV28,TGTGCCAGCAGTTTACAGGGTTTTGCGCTCAATGAGCAGTTCTTC,CASSLQGFALNEQFF
-,TRBJ2-1,TRBD1,TRBV5-4,TGTGCCAGCAGCGGGGACAGCGACGGTGAGCAGTTCTTC,CASSGDSDGEQFF
-,TRBJ1-4,-,TRBV28,TGTGCCAGCAGTTCTCAGGGGATTGGTGAAAAACTGTTTTTT,CASSSQGIGEKLFF
-,TRBJ2-2,TRBD2,TRBV5-1,TGCGCCAGCAGCCAACTAGCGGGCCCGAACACCGGGGAGCTGTTTTTT,CASSQLAGPNTGELFF
-,TRBJ2-2,-,TRBV18,TGTGCCAGCTCACCGTTCTCGGCGGGAAACACCGGGGAGCTGTTTTTT,CASSPFSAGNTGELFF
-,TRBJ2-3,TRBD2,TRBV6-2/TRBV6-3,TGTGCCAGCAGTTCTGGACTAGCGGGGCGCACAGATACGCAGTATTTT,CASSSGLAGRTDTQYF
once,TRBJ2-3,TRBD2,TRBV9,TGTGCCAGCAGCGTAGGGCTTAGCGGGGGAGATACGCAGTATTTT,CASSVGLSGGDTQYF
few,TRBJ2-7,-,TRBV5-4,TGTGCCAGCAGTCCGGGTTCTAGCGTGATCTACGAGCAGTACTTC,CASSPGSSVIYEQYF